Each of the 20 T cell receptor beta chains below was sequenced from the same sample in a study of tumor-infiltrating lymphocytes in oesophageal squamous cell carcinoma. Via MiXCR, TCRdb re-called the PCR reads, giving one row per CDR3 protein. This repertoire shows around 26,000 distinct CDR3 sequences, 30% to 40% found once; its top ten account for 20% to 25%. The sample taken for sequencing was esophageal tumor tissue. The receptors come from a male donor with esophageal squamous cell carcinoma.

This clonotype was recorded at least ten times. A much larger clonotype is one base distant, so this may be a read error. The chain links TRBV27 to TRBJ2-5; TRBD1 matches at 9 bases. The ends lost 7 bases at V and 11 bases at J; junction bases unmatched: 17. Looked up from germline, CDR1 is MNHEY and CDR2 is SMNVEV (reference sequence). The CDR3 spans 15 residues. CDR3 nucleotides: TGTGCCAGCATCAACAGGGGGCTCTACTACAATGAGCAGTACTTC. Its protein product is CASINRGLYYNEQYF.

This clonotype is a singleton in its sample. This chain links TRBV30 with TRBJ2-3, with TRBD1 as a possible D gene (5 bases). The CDR3 contains 15 residues. CDR1 is GTSNPN, CDR2 SVGIG, per germline (reference sequence). Trimming shortened V by 3 bases and J by 2 bases, and 15 bases separated the two germline ends. The CDR3 protein is CAWSVRADLTDTQYF. The DNA for the CDR3 is TGTGCCTGGAGCGTCAGGGCCGACCTCACAGATACGCAGTATTTT.

Only a few counts were recorded for this clonotype. J is TRBJ2-1 and V is TRBV7-2; D is possibly TRBD2 (5 bases). This CDR3 region has 15 residues. CDR1 is SGHTA, CDR2 FQGNSA, per germline. V was shortened by 1 base and J by 2 bases, with 9 bases between the two germline ends. This CDR3 is CASSLDSGPYNEQFF. The CDR3, as DNA: TGTGCCAGCAGCTTAGACAGCGGACCCTACAATGAGCAGTTCTTC.

At least ten counts were recorded for this clonotype. The gene calls are TRBV27 and TRBJ2-3; the D is unclear. Between the trimmed V and J ends, which lost 4 bases and 3 bases, there was a span of 14 bases. CDR1 is MNHEY and CDR2 is SMNVEV in the germline V gene (reference sequence). The CDR3 is 15 amino acids. CDR3: CASSSSELLTDTQYF. The CDR3 nucleotides read TGTGCCAGCAGTTCCTCGGAACTATTAACAGATACGCAGTATTTT.

The chain has TRBV30 and TRBJ1-4; 8 bases line up with TRBD1. With V trimmed by 2 bases and J by 8 bases, 10 bases remained unmatched. The germline gives CDR1 GTSNPN, CDR2 SVGIG (reference sequence). This CDR3 has 15 residues. The chain's CDR3 is CAWSSWDRLGEKLFF. The CDR3 DNA sequence: TGTGCCTGGAGTTCTTGGGACAGGCTGGGGGAAAAACTGTTTTTT.

This sequence joins TRBV7-2 and TRBJ2-1; 9 bases line up with TRBD2. TRBJ2-7 matches the DNA end more closely, so the J call is doubtful. CDR1 and CDR2 from the germline V gene are SGHTA and FQGNSA. This CDR3 region has 16 residues. In nucleotides, the CDR3 is TGTGCCAGCAGCTTAGCGACTAGCGGTAGCTCCTACGAGCAGTACTTC. Its protein product is CASSLATSGSSYEQYF.

This clonotype was picked up many times. This chain links TRBV7-2 with TRBJ2-1; D is unclear. CDR3 length equals 12 residues. CDR1 and CDR2 from the germline V gene are SGHTA and FQGNSA. Deletions cut 1 base from V and 12 bases from J, with 10 bases between. The CDR3 DNA reads TGTGCCAGCAGCTTAGGAGGTATGGGGCAGTTCTTC. Amino acids: CASSLGGMGQFF.

This clonotype has a count of ten or more. The J gene is TRBJ2-7, the V gene TRBV5-3; D perhaps matches TRBD2 (5 bases). TRBV5-3 is an ORF; its function is uncertain. Trimming took 3 bases from V and 0 from J, leaving 16 bases between them. CDR3 size: 16 residues. CDR3: CARSWRTAQSSYEQYF. In DNA, the CDR3 is TGTGCCAGAAGCTGGAGGACGGCTCAGAGCTCCTACGAGCAGTACTTC.

This clonotype is judged medium-sized. The V gene is TRBV7-2, the J gene TRBJ2-4; a weak D match, TRBD1 (7 bases). Per germline, CDR1 SGHTA and CDR2 FQGNSA. The CDR3 is 16 residues long. V gave up 0 bases and J gave up 4 bases, with 13 bases separating them. The CDR3, as DNA: TGTGCCAGCAGCTTAGCAGGGGGCGGGGAGAAAAACATTCAGTACTTC. As protein: CASSLAGGGEKNIQYF.

This clonotype has just a few counts. No conserved phenylalanine or tryptophan ends this CDR3, so it is likely a read error. It is unclear where the CDR3 begins or ends on the DNA, so no DNA is shown, and the CDR3 is as TCRdb lists it. The V call is TRBV10-1, the J call TRBJ1-1; the tabulated D call, TRBD1, remains unverified against the DNA. The CDR3 spans 16 amino acids, including both terminal residues. Per germline, CDR1 WNHNN and CDR2 SYGVQD (reference sequence). The chain's CDR3 is CASNDRVSKRPSTSGQ.

This clonotype was recorded many times. The rearrangement links TRBV27 to TRBJ1-1; no clear D. The germline V gene has CDR1 MNHEY and CDR2 SMNVEV (reference sequence). V was cut by 3 bases and J by 8 bases, with 7 bases left in between. The CDR3 has 11 amino acids. CDR3 protein: CASSFAGEAFF. The DNA of the CDR3 is TGTGCCAGCAGTTTCGCGGGGGAAGCTTTCTTT.

This clonotype was counted ten times or more. At one of its ends the junction is not consistent with the germline gene, which may arise from a read error. The chain combines TRBV11-2 with TRBJ2-5; weak D call: TRBD2 (6 bases). Germline values: CDR1 SGHAT, CDR2 FQNNGV. The CDR3 length is 15 residues. The CDR3 loop reads CASSLFGTENSPLHF. Written as DNA, the CDR3 is TGTGCCAGCAGCTTATTTGGGACTGAGAATTCACCCCTCCACTTC.

The V gene is TRBV7-2, the J gene TRBJ2-3; D gene ambiguous. Germline V lookup: CDR1 SGHTA, CDR2 FQGNSA. CDR3 length equals 14 residues. V was cut by 2 bases and J by 3 bases, with 9 bases left in between. CDR3 residues: CASSLLSATDTQYF. The CDR3 coding sequence is TGTGCCAGCAGCTTATTGTCCGCAACAGATACGCAGTATTTT.

Concerning this clonotype: One end of the junction fails to match germline, which may point to a read error. The V call is TRBV6-5, the J call TRBJ2-1, with D possibly matching TRBD1 (5 bases). The last part of the DNA fits TRBJ2-5 better; the J call may be wrong. Germline assignment: CDR1 MNHEY and CDR2 SVGAGI. This CDR3 is 13 amino acids long. The CDR3: CASSSGQQETQYF. As DNA, the CDR3 is TGCGCCAGCAGTTCAGGACAACAAGAGACCCAGTACTTC.

Remarks on this clonotype: The DNA is omitted, as the CDR3 cannot be located on it reliably, and the CDR3 follows TCRdb's listing. The chain uses TRBV11-1 and TRBJ2-2; the table calls TRBD2, which could not be checked here. Looked up from germline, CDR1 is SGHAT and CDR2 is FQDESV (reference sequence). The CDR3 spans 23 residues, counting both ends. CDR3 in amino acids: CASSSGSGQGPYEQYFGAGELFF.

This clonotype appeared many times. A clone one base away is much larger, so this may be a read error. This chain links TRBV6-5 with TRBJ2-5; 12 bases map to TRBD2. CDR1 is MNHEY and CDR2 is SVGAGI in the germline V gene. Trimming removed 0 bases from V and 11 bases from J; junction bases left unmatched: 4. The CDR3 is 14 amino acids. CDR3 sequence: CASSYSTSGSEQYF. CDR3 DNA: TGTGCCAGCAGTTACTCGACTAGCGGGAGTGAGCAGTACTTC.

The chain recombines TRBV7-9 with TRBJ2-4; 11 nucleotides line up with TRBD1. The DNA end favors TRBJ2-7, so the J call may be wrong. This CDR3 is 15 amino acids long. CDR1 SEHNR and CDR2 FQNEAQ come from the germline V gene (reference sequence). The CDR3 coding sequence is TGTGCCAGCAGCTTTTCGGGACAGGGGGCCTACGAGCAGTACTTC. Translating gives CASSFSGQGAYEQYF.

To note about this clonotype: Because it lacks the conserved phenylalanine or tryptophan at the end, this CDR3 is likely a read error. It is unclear where the CDR3 begins or ends on the DNA, so no DNA is shown, and the CDR3 is as TCRdb lists it. The chain is built from TRBV7-3 and TRBJ2-7; TRBD1, the D gene given by the table, was not confirmed from the DNA. From germline, CDR1 is SGHTA and CDR2 FQGTGA. 14 amino acids form the CDR3, both terminal residues included. The CDR3 is CASSFGEAPLHFGN.

In its sample, this clonotype was seen many times. This chain connects TRBV18 to TRBJ2-3; unclear D gene. Germline V gene data show CDR1 as KGHSH and CDR2 as LQKENI. The CDR3 has 12 residues. V was cut by 3 bases and J by 6 bases, with 7 bases left in between. The CDR3 reads CASSPRADTQYF. The CDR3 DNA is TGTGCCAGCTCACCCCGGGCGGATACGCAGTATTTT. The full variable domain, rest sourced from reference TRBV18 and TRBJ2-3, is NAGVMQNPRHLVRRRGQEARLRCSPMKGHSHVYWYRQLPEEGLKFMVYLQKENIIDESGMPKERFSAEFPKEGPSILRIQQVVRGDSAAYFCASSPRADTQYFGPGTRLTVL.

The rearrangement uses TRBV6-2 or TRBV6-3 and TRBJ2-1; 9 bases align to TRBD2. The trim removed 5 bases at V and 2 bases at J, leaving 4 bases unmatched. The CDR3 has 15 amino acids. The germline gives CDR1 MNHEY, CDR2 SVGEGT. The CDR3 DNA is TGTGCCAGCAGTGCCGCTAGCGGGGCCTACAATGAGCAGTTCTTC. This translates into CASSAASGAYNEQFF.